A single sample is the source of the 25 T cell receptor beta chains below, sequenced in a study of siplizumab effects on memory and regulatory T cells. The protocol was immunoSEQ multiplex PCR, while the TCRdb copy is restricted to in-frame clones and leaves out a portion. This sample has 120,000 or so clones; roughly 92% occur once, and the top ten carry 1% to 1.5%. The sequencing sample was made of CD4+ T cells sorted from blood. The receptor source for this set is a human donor in good health.

The chain links TRBV27 to TRBJ1-5, with unresolved D. This CDR3 spans 17 amino acids. CDR1 and CDR2 (germline): MNHEY, SMNVEV (reference sequence). Between the trimmed V and J ends, which lost 1 base and 0 bases, there was a span of 13 bases. The CDR3 bases are TGTGCCAGCAGTTTATACCCCCCCACAGCTAGCAATCAGCCCCAGCATTTT. Translating gives CASSLYPPTASNQPQHF.

This clone was seen a single time. CDR3 residues: CASSPIGASTDTQYF. CDR3 nucleotides: TGTGCCAGCTCTCCCATCGGGGCTAGCACAGATACGCAGTATTTT. The V gene is TRBV2, the J gene TRBJ2-3; tentatively, D is TRBD1 or TRBD2 (5 bases each). Between the trimmed V and J ends, which lost 8 bases and 0 bases, there was a span of 15 bases. The CDR3 loop spans 15 amino acids. The V gene's germline CDR1 is SNHLY and CDR2 FYNNEI. Full variable domain (rest looked up from reference TRBV2 and TRBJ2-3): EPEVTQTPSHQVTQMGQEVILRCVPISNHLYFYWYRQILGQKVEFLVSFYNNEISEKSEIFDDQFSVERPDGSNFTLKIRSTKLEDSAMYFCASSPIGASTDTQYFGPGTRLTVL.

The V call is TRBV19, the J call TRBJ2-3, with no clear D. Trimming cost V 1 base and J 0 bases, with 11 bases left between them. The CDR3 loop spans 16 amino acids. Germline V gives CDR1 LNHDA, CDR2 SQIVND (reference sequence). The CDR3 spells CASSIVADPSTDTQYF. The DNA for the CDR3 is TGTGCCAGTAGTATAGTTGCGGATCCTAGCACAGATACGCAGTATTTT.

For this clone: The conserved final phenylalanine or tryptophan is absent from the CDR3, which likely points to a read error. Because the CDR3's place on the DNA is in doubt, the DNA is left out and the CDR3 is given as listed by TCRdb. This sequence joins TRBV29-1 and TRBJ1-4; the DNA was not compared with TRBD1, the D call given in the table. The CDR3 is 11 amino acids in total, end residues counted. Germline V gives CDR1 SQVTM, CDR2 ANQGSEA. This chain's CDR3 is CSVAGTGGRFL.

This chain connects TRBV5-4 to TRBJ2-7; possibly TRBD1 or TRBD2 for D (5 bases each). Germline V gene sequence: CDR1 SGHNT, CDR2 YYREEE (reference sequence). V lost 2 bases and J 4 bases, leaving 16 bases between the germline ends. This CDR3 has 15 residues. CDR3 protein: CASSLNLPGGYEQYF. The DNA for the CDR3 is TGTGCCAGCAGCTTAAACCTTCCTGGGGGATACGAGCAGTACTTC.

This clone was detected only once. The rearrangement joins TRBV5-6 to TRBJ1-2; D uncertain. The germline V gene has CDR1 SGHDT and CDR2 YYEEEE. Trimming took off 5 bases at V and 7 bases at J, with 15 bases between the two ends. This CDR3 has 13 residues. CDR3: CASSFVPTGGYTF. In DNA form, the CDR3 reads TGTGCCAGCAGTTTTGTCCCGACGGGTGGCTACACCTTC.

This clone was observed once. This chain uses TRBV5-1 with TRBJ1-3, with TRBD1 matching over 8 bases. The length of the CDR3 is 18 residues. Germline V gives CDR1 SGHRS, CDR2 YFSETQ. J was trimmed by 0 bases and V by 4 bases; bases with no gene match: 12. The DNA for the CDR3 is TGCGCCAGCAGCCTGGGACAGGCCTTAGATTTCTCTGGAAACACCATATATTTT. This codes for CASSLGQALDFSGNTIYF.

V is TRBV10-1 and J is TRBJ1-1; 7 bases align to TRBD1. The CDR3 covers 13 residues. Germline CDR1 reads WNHNN; CDR2 reads SYGVQD (reference sequence). The J segment lost 5 bases and the V segment lost 3 bases, leaving 3 bases of the junction unmatched. The CDR3 region is CASSERGRTEAFF. The CDR3 DNA reads as TGCGCCAGCAGTGAAAGGGGGCGGACTGAAGCTTTCTTT.

This clone was detected once. The chain recombines TRBV2 with TRBJ1-5; 9 nucleotides line up with TRBD1. The CDR3 length is 15 residues. Trimming at V came to 3 bases and at J to 2 bases, leaving 2 bases not matched to a gene. Germline V CDR1 and CDR2: SNHLY, FYNNEI. The CDR3 loop reads CASSEGQGGNQPQHF. The DNA for the CDR3 is TGTGCCAGCAGTGAGGGACAGGGTGGCAATCAGCCCCAGCATTTT.

J is TRBJ2-3 and V is TRBV30; 11 bases agree with TRBD1. Germline values: CDR1 GTSNPN, CDR2 SVGIG (reference sequence). V dropped 1 base and J dropped 3; count of bases not matched to a gene: 3. The CDR3 consists of 15 residues. The CDR3 nucleotides read TGTGCCTGGAGTGACGGGACAGGGGGGACAGATACGCAGTATTTT. This encodes CAWSDGTGGTDTQYF.

V gene TRBV7-3 combines with J gene TRBJ2-2; D gene uncertain. Trimming pared 7 bases from V and 0 bases from J, leaving 6 bases between. CDR1 is SGHTA, CDR2 FQGTGA, per germline. The length of the CDR3 is 13 residues. CDR3 loop: CASKETNTGELFF. CDR3 bases: TGTGCCAGCAAAGAAACGAACACCGGGGAGCTGTTTTTT.

The genes are TRBV7-2 and TRBJ1-1, with D unclear. The CDR3 spans 14 residues. The germline V and J ends were trimmed by 0 bases and 12 bases, with 17 bases remaining between them. Germline values: CDR1 SGHTA, CDR2 FQGNSA. The CDR3 DNA sequence: TGTGCCAGCAGCTTAGCGCTAAGAGGTCAAGTTCCTTTCTTT. Its protein is CASSLALRGQVPFF.

CDR3 region: CASSRTPGQRTTNEKLFF. The CDR3 bases are TGCGCCAGCAGCCGAACCCCGGGACAGCGCACAACTAATGAAAAACTGTTTTTT. The V and J genes are TRBV4-1 and TRBJ1-4; 7 bases line up with TRBD1. Trimming cost V 4 bases and J 0 bases; bases outside gene matches: 11. Germline V lookup: CDR1 MGHRA, CDR2 YSYEKL. The CDR3 has 18 amino acids.

The chain links TRBV5-1 to TRBJ1-1; perhaps TRBD1 as D (5 bases). CDR1 is SGHRS and CDR2 is YFSETQ in the germline V gene. The V gene lost 4 bases and the J gene lost 8 bases, with 15 bases spanning the gap. This CDR3 has 13 amino acids. The CDR3 DNA is TGCGCCAGCAGCGGCAACAGGATACCCGAAGCTTTCTTT. Translation: CASSGNRIPEAFF.

This rearrangement joins TRBV6-6 to TRBJ2-7, with 7 nucleotides matching TRBD1. Germline V gene lookup returns CDR1 MNHNY and CDR2 SVGAGI (reference sequence). V dropped 1 base and J dropped 3; count of bases not matched to a gene: 6. This CDR3 is 15 amino acids long. For the CDR3, the DNA is TGTGCCAGCAGTTACTTCTCGGCAGGGGGCTACGAGCAGTACTTC. Its protein is CASSYFSAGGYEQYF.

J is TRBJ2-2 and V is TRBV5-1, with D possibly TRBD2 on 6 matching bases. The CDR3 has 15 residues. The germline CDR1 and CDR2 sequences are SGHRS and YFSETQ. V lost 0 bases, J lost 3 bases, and 9 bases lay in between. The CDR3 here is CASSLDSGYTGELFF. CDR3 DNA: TGCGCCAGCAGCTTGGATAGCGGATACACCGGGGAGCTGTTTTTT.

The genes are TRBV19 and TRBJ2-5; 9 bases fit TRBD2. The germline CDR1 and CDR2 sequences are LNHDA and SQIVND (reference sequence). V gave up 3 bases and J gave up 4 bases; unmatched junction bases: 9. This CDR3 region has 16 residues. The CDR3 loop is CASSIYGTSSAETQYF. The DNA for the CDR3 is TGTGCCAGTAGTATTTATGGGACTAGCTCTGCAGAGACCCAGTACTTC.

This clone has just a few counts. The V call is TRBV7-2, the J call TRBJ1-4, with D tentatively TRBD1 (6 bases). Germline CDR1 is SGHTA and CDR2 is FQGNSA. V shed 9 bases and J shed 6 bases, with 14 bases lying between them. This CDR3 is built from 13 residues. This CDR3 is CASRWGADEKLFF. DNA for the CDR3: TGTGCCAGTCGGTGGGGGGCGGATGAAAAACTGTTTTTT.

V is TRBV5-1 and J is TRBJ2-7, with TRBD2 as a possible D gene (5 bases). This CDR3 is built from 13 residues. The germline V gene has CDR1 SGHRS and CDR2 YFSETQ. V was clipped by 4 bases and J by 6 bases, with 14 bases between them. DNA for the CDR3: TGCGCCAGCAGCCTCGGACTGGCGGGCGAGCAGTACTTC. Protein product: CASSLGLAGEQYF.

The V and J genes are TRBV25-1 and TRBJ1-1, with 8 bases matching TRBD1. V gave up 6 bases and J gave up 7 bases; unmatched junction bases: 10. CDR3 length: 14 amino acids. The germline CDR1 and CDR2 sequences are MGHDK and SYGVNS. The CDR3 nucleotides read TGTGCCAGCAGAAGCGACAGGGGACCGATTGAAGCTTTCTTT. It translates to CASRSDRGPIEAFF.

The chain is built from TRBV6-1 and TRBJ2-5, with no clear D. Trimming stripped 6 bases from V and 4 bases from J, with 15 bases between. Germline V gives CDR1 MNHNS, CDR2 SASEGT. CDR3 length: 14 residues. DNA for the CDR3: TGTGCCAGCAGGAATACCCAGGCAGGAGAGACCCAGTACTTC. This translates into CASRNTQAGETQYF.

The chain links TRBV6-5 to TRBJ1-2; D is perhaps TRBD1 (5 bases). V lost 2 bases and J 1 base, leaving 11 bases between the germline ends. The CDR3 has 15 amino acids. Looked up from germline, CDR1 is MNHEY and CDR2 is SVGAGI. In DNA form, the CDR3 reads TGTGCCAGCAGTTACATGCAGGGAGGTAACTATGGCTACACCTTC. Translating gives CASSYMQGGNYGYTF.

This chain uses TRBV18 with TRBJ2-7; D gene unclear. The V end was cut by 2 bases, the J end by 5 bases, with 7 bases between. CDR3 length equals 12 residues. From germline, CDR1 is KGHSH and CDR2 LQKENI. In nucleotides, the CDR3 is TGTGCCAGCTCACCAGAGTCGAACGAGCAGTACTTC. Amino acids: CASSPESNEQYF. Based on the CDR3 plus reference TRBV18 and TRBJ2-7, the full variable domain is NAGVMQNPRHLVRRRGQEARLRCSPMKGHSHVYWYRQLPEEGLKFMVYLQKENIIDESGMPKERFSAEFPKEGPSILRIQQVVRGDSAAYFCASSPESNEQYFGPGTRLTVT.

The CDR3 loop is CSVDAGYTGELFF. In nucleotides, the CDR3 is TGCAGCGTTGATGCGGGTTACACCGGGGAGCTGTTTTTT. The chain links TRBV29-1 to TRBJ2-2; D is possibly TRBD2 (5 bases). Trimming pared 3 bases from V and 3 bases from J, leaving 8 bases between. Germline loops: CDR1 SQVTM, CDR2 ANQGSEA. This CDR3 region has 13 residues.

The rearrangement joins TRBV29-1 to TRBJ2-3, with D perhaps matching TRBD1 (6 bases). V lost 3 bases and J lost 6, with 19 bases in between. The germline V gene encodes CDR1 SQVTM and CDR2 ANQGSEA. The CDR3 is 15 residues long. As DNA, the CDR3 is TGCAGCGTTGAGAGGGGTGGGTCCAGGGGCGATACGCAGTATTTT. Translated, it gives CSVERGGSRGDTQYF.